This is a list of T cell receptor beta chains from one sample in a study of multiple sclerosis patients with progressive multifocal leukoencephalopathy. The data were produced by immunoSEQ multiplex PCR, yet TCRdb's version contains in-frame clones alone and is incomplete. Among 20,000 to 25,000 clones listed, about 91% were seen once. The source material was PBMCs, sampled from a patient treated with natalizumab. These receptors were taken from a man aged 25 to 40 with multiple sclerosis. Both conserved end residues are part of each CDR3. The order of the fields is V gene, CDR3 length, clone size, J gene, D gene, CDR3 DNA, CDR3 protein. D genes are given only for firm matches. Some rows have no size entry. The others give once, few or many, or a class for an expanded clone.

TRBV4-1	12	-	TRBJ1-1	-	TGCGCCAGCAGCCAAGTCGCAGGGGTGGCTTTCTTT	CASSQVAGVAFF
TRBV30	16	-	TRBJ2-2	-	TGTGCCTGGAGTGTACTTCAGGGGCGCGGGACCGGGGAGCTGTTTTTT	CAWSVLQGRGTGELFF
TRBV7-2	15	once	TRBJ2-5	TRBD1	TGTGCCAGCAGCAGTAGGGACAGCCTACAAGAGACCCAGTACTTC	CASSSRDSLQETQYF
TRBV7-9	14	few	TRBJ1-1	-	TGTGCCAGCAGCCCCGGAGACAGGTATTCTGAAGCTTTCTTT	CASSPGDRYSEAFF
TRBV9	16	-	TRBJ2-2	TRBD2	TGTGCCAGCAGCGCCATGCCGGGAGGGGTCACCGGGGAGCTGTTTTTT	CASSAMPGGVTGELFF
TRBV19	14	-	TRBJ2-7	-	TGTGCCAGTAGTATTCGCGGAGCCTCCTACGAGCAGTACTTC	CASSIRGASYEQYF
TRBV18	18	-	TRBJ2-1	TRBD2	TGTGCCAGCTCACCCGGACTAGCGGGACTAAACCCCTACAATGAGCAGTTCTTC	CASSPGLAGLNPYNEQFF
TRBV27	12	-	TRBJ2-5	-	TGTGCCAGCAGTCCCGCCGGCGCGACCCAGTACTTC	CASSPAGATQYF
TRBV14	15	-	TRBJ2-2	-	TGTGCCAGCAGCCAAAAATTAACGAACACCGGGGAGCTGTTTTTT	CASSQKLTNTGELFF
TRBV5-5	13	-	TRBJ2-1	-	TGTGCCAGCAGCCCCCGGAGCGGTAATGAGCAGTTCTTC	CASSPRSGNEQFF
TRBV30	13	-	TRBJ2-4	-	TGTGCCTGGAGTGTTGATGGGAGAAACATTCAGTACTTC	CAWSVDGRNIQYF
TRBV5-1	15	-	TRBJ2-3	-	TGCGCCAGCAGCTTGGTTGGCCACTCAGCAGATACGCAGTATTTT	CASSLVGHSADTQYF
TRBV29-1	14	-	TRBJ1-5	TRBD1	TGCAGCGTTGCCGGGACAGATAAGGGTCAGCCCCAGCATTTT	CSVAGTDKGQPQHF
TRBV6-1	13	few	TRBJ1-2	TRBD1	TGTGCCAGCAGTGAATCAGGGGCAGGGGGAGTCACCTTC	CASSESGAGGVTF
TRBV14	15	-	TRBJ1-1	-	TGTGCCAGCAGCCAAGACGTAGGGGGGAACACTGAAGCTTTCTTT	CASSQDVGGNTEAFF
TRBV29-1	17	-	TRBJ2-5	-	TGCAGCGTTGAACCCTCCTACTCAGGGGAGTGGTTGGAGACCCAGTACTTC	CSVEPSYSGEWLETQYF
TRBV7-9	15	-	TRBJ1-5	-	TGTGCCAGCAGCCTCGACAGTCTTAGCAATCAGCCCCAGCATTTT	CASSLDSLSNQPQHF
TRBV19	15	-	TRBJ1-2	-	TGTGCCAGTAGTATACATGATACAGGGCGGAGTGGCTACACCTTC	CASSIHDTGRSGYTF
TRBV7-8	14	-	TRBJ1-1	TRBD1	TGTGCCAGCAGCCCAGGACAGGGGGGTACTGAAGCTTTCTTT	CASSPGQGGTEAFF
TRBV7-2	13	-	TRBJ1-3	-	TGTGCCAGCAGTACTACCTCTGGAAACACCATATATTTT	CASSTTSGNTIYF
TRBV9	16	-	TRBJ2-1	-	TGTGCCAGCAGCGCCGCCTATACGAGCGGCCTCGATGAGCAGTTCTTC	CASSAAYTSGLDEQFF
TRBV6-5	12	-	TRBJ2-5	-	TGTGCCAGCAGCCAAGGGAGAGAGACCCAGTACTTC	CASSQGRETQYF
TRBV11-1	15	-	TRBJ1-2	TRBD1	TGTGCCAGCAGCTTCGACAGGGCTTCTAACTATGGCTACACCTTC	CASSFDRASNYGYTF
TRBV21-1	15	-	TRBJ1-1	-	TGTGCCAGCAGCCCACCCAGGGACAGGGGCACTGAAGCTTTCTTT	CASSPPRDRGTEAFF
TRBV5-1	13	-	TRBJ1-1	-	TGCGCCAGCAGCGCCTCAGGGAACACTGAAGCTTTCTTT	CASSASGNTEAFF
TRBV30	16	once	TRBJ2-6	-	TGTGCCTCAGGGTTTAGATTGGGGTCTGGGGCCAACGTCCTGACTTTC	CASGFRLGSGANVLTF
TRBV5-4	14	-	TRBJ2-5	-	TGTGCCAGCAGCGTGCGAGTGTACCAAGAGACCCAGTACTTC	CASSVRVYQETQYF
TRBV5-1	16	-	TRBJ2-3	-	TGCGCCAGCAGCCATTGGGTCGCGGTTCAAACAGATACGCAGTATTTT	CASSHWVAVQTDTQYF
TRBV2	15	few	TRBJ1-4	TRBD1	TGTGCCAGCAGTGAAGCGGGACAGAGAAATGAAAAACTGTTTTTT	CASSEAGQRNEKLFF
TRBV6-5	16	-	TRBJ1-1	-	TGTGCCAGCAGTTTCGGGAGCCCCTACATGAACACTGAAGCTTTCTTT	CASSFGSPYMNTEAFF
TRBV5-1	16	-	TRBJ2-5	TRBD1	TGCGCCAGCAGCCCGGGACAGGTGACCTCCCAAGAGACCCAGTACTTC	CASSPGQVTSQETQYF
TRBV5-1	17	-	TRBJ2-7	TRBD2	TGCGCCAGCAGCCAGGGGACTAGCGGTATATATACCTACGAGCAGTACTTC	CASSQGTSGIYTYEQYF
TRBV11-3	14	once	TRBJ1-2	-	TGTGCCAGCAGCTCCCGTGGAAGGTCCTATGGCTACACCTTC	CASSSRGRSYGYTF
TRBV30	17	-	TRBJ1-6	-	TGTGCCTGGAGTGTAGCAAGGACAAACATTGGGGATTCACCCCTCCACTTT	CAWSVARTNIGDSPLHF
TRBV14	19	-	TRBJ2-7	TRBD2	TGTGCCAGCAGCCAAGATCAACTAGCGGGAGGGGGTTTTATCTACGAGCAGTACTTC	CASSQDQLAGGGFIYEQYF
TRBV18	14	-	TRBJ1-1	-	TGTGCCAGCTCACACGGGCAGGAGAACACTGAAGCTTTCTTT	CASSHGQENTEAFF
TRBV21-1	17	-	TRBJ1-1	-	TGTGCCAGCAGCGACCGGACAGGCGATCGCTTCTACACTGAAGCTTTCTTT	CASSDRTGDRFYTEAFF
TRBV7-2	11	-	TRBJ1-5	-	TGTGCCAGCAGCCACGGGGGGCCCCAGCATTTT	CASSHGGPQHF
TRBV11-2	15	-	TRBJ1-2	-	TGTGCCAGCAGCTTAGAGCACGCACCAAACTATGGCTACACCTTC	CASSLEHAPNYGYTF